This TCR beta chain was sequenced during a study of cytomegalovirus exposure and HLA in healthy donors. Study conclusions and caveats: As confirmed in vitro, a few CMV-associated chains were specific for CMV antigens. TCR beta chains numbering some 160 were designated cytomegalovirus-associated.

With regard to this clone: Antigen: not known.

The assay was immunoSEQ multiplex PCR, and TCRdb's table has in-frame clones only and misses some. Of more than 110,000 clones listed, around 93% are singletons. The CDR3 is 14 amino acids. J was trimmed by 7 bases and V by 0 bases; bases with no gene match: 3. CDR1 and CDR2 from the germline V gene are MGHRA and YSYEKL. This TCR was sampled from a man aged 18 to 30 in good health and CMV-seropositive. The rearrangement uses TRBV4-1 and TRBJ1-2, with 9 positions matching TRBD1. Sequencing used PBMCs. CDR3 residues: CASSQDRQGVGYTF. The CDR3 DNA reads TGCGCCAGCAGCCAAGATCGACAGGGGGTTGGCTACACCTTC.